A selection of T cell receptor beta chains follows, all from one sample in a study of technical replicates of blood from several donors. Some clones are missing from TCRdb's copy, which holds only in-frame ones; the method was immunoSEQ multiplex PCR. Counted here are about 94,000 clones, under 97% occurring once; the ten biggest clones make up 0.22%. The sample was T cells isolated from PBMCs. These receptors were taken from a human donor in good health. Each CDR3 is given with its conserved first and last residue. The D gene is left open where the match is weak. Expanded clones get a size class; other rows say once, few or many, or leave the size out.

-,TRBJ1-2,-,TRBV7-9,CASSPSSYGYTF,TGTGCCAGCAGCCCCTCGAGCTATGGCTACACCTTC
-,TRBJ2-5,-,TRBV5-1,CASRGGSGKETQYF,TGCGCCAGCAGAGGTGGTAGCGGCAAAGAGACCCAGTACTTC
TRBD1,TRBJ2-1,-,TRBV19,CASSATGPYNEQFF,TGTGCCAGTAGTGCGACAGGGCCATACAATGAGCAGTTCTTC
-,TRBJ2-7,-,TRBV28,CASIGQSSYEQYF,TGTGCCAGCATCGGACAGAGCTCCTACGAGCAGTACTTC
TRBD2,TRBJ2-3,-,TRBV9,CASSVDGGSGGADTQYF,TGTGCCAGCAGCGTAGACGGGGGGTCCGGAGGGGCAGATACGCAGTATTTT
TRBD1,TRBJ2-7,-,TRBV6-6,CASSYGGGQGQYF,TGTGCCAGCAGTTACGGGGGGGGACAGGGGCAGTACTTC
TRBD1,TRBJ2-7,-,TRBV14,CASSHSRRPGQGFYEQYF,TGTGCCAGCAGCCACTCAAGGAGGCCGGGACAGGGATTCTACGAGCAGTACTTC
-,TRBJ1-1,once,TRBV27,CTVNSTPEAFF,TGCACCGTTAACAGCACTCCTGAAGCTTTCTTT
TRBD2,TRBJ2-7,-,TRBV10-2,CASSNSGAGDEQYF,TGCGCCAGCAGTAATAGCGGGGCCGGGGACGAGCAGTACTTC
TRBD1,TRBJ1-5,-,TRBV9,CASSQTGGSGQPQHF,TGTGCCAGCAGCCAGACAGGGGGCTCTGGTCAGCCCCAGCATTTT
-,TRBJ2-4,once,TRBV19,CASSDRQAIAKNIQYF,TGTGCCAGTAGTGACCGACAGGCCATAGCCAAAAACATTCAGTACTTC
-,TRBJ1-6,-,TRBV7-3,CASSLIGGGDSPLHF,TGTGCCAGCAGCTTAATAGGGGGGGGAGATTCACCCCTCCACTTT
-,TRBJ2-3,-,TRBV7-9,CASAPPLAGSTDTQYF,TGTGCCTCTGCCCCCCCCCTGGCGGGAAGCACAGATACGCAGTATTTT
TRBD1,TRBJ2-5,-,TRBV10-3,CAIRNGQDQETQYF,TGTGCCATCAGAAATGGACAGGATCAAGAGACCCAGTACTTC
-,TRBJ2-1,-,TRBV7-3,CASSSFGLPGGYNEQFF,TGTGCCAGCAGCTCATTTGGACTGCCCGGTGGCTACAATGAGCAGTTCTTC
TRBD2,TRBJ2-1,-,TRBV4-1,CASSLTGLAGNNKQFF,TGCGCCAGCAGCCTTACCGGACTAGCGGGGAACAATAAGCAGTTCTTC
-,TRBJ1-1,-,TRBV27,CASSETATTEAFF,TGTGCCAGCAGTGAGACAGCCACGACTGAAGCTTTCTTT
TRBD2,TRBJ2-1,-,TRBV6-5,CASSYVAGEGNEQFF,TGTGCCAGCAGTTACGTAGCGGGAGAGGGCAATGAGCAGTTCTTC
TRBD1,TRBJ2-5,-,TRBV7-9,CASSSTYRGEETQYF,TGTGCCAGCAGCTCCACTTACAGGGGCGAAGAGACCCAGTACTTC
-,TRBJ1-6,-,TRBV7-9,CASSFGGSGSPLHF,TGTGCCAGCAGCTTCGGGGGGTCAGGGTCACCCCTCCACTTT
-,TRBJ2-1,-,TRBV7-9,CASSLERVGHNEQFF,TGTGCCAGCAGCTTAGAAAGGGTGGGGCACAATGAGCAGTTCTTC
-,TRBJ1-2,-,TRBV13,CASSLSGDGYTF,TGTGCCAGCAGCTTATCGGGGGATGGCTACACCTTC
-,TRBJ2-7,-,TRBV28,CASSPQFLGHEQYF,TGTGCCAGCAGCCCCCAGTTTTTGGGGCACGAGCAGTACTTC
-,TRBJ2-4,-,TRBV7-2,CASSWVGGALAKNIQYF,TGTGCCAGCAGCTGGGTAGGCGGAGCTCTAGCCAAAAACATTCAGTACTTC
TRBD2,TRBJ2-2,-,TRBV19,CASIDASGRNTGELFF,TGTGCCAGTATTGATGCTAGCGGGAGAAACACCGGGGAGCTGTTTTTT
-,TRBJ2-3,-,TRBV5-1,CASSLLLQSYTDTQYF,TGCGCCAGCAGCTTGTTATTACAATCTTACACAGATACGCAGTATTTT
TRBD1,TRBJ1-5,-,TRBV7-9,CASSATGGNQPQHF,TGTGCCAGCAGCGCGACAGGGGGCAATCAGCCCCAGCATTTT
TRBD1,TRBJ1-2,-,TRBV6-6,CASSYGGQRSYGYTF,TGTGCCAGCAGTTACGGGGGACAGAGGAGTTATGGCTACACCTTC
-,TRBJ2-2,-,TRBV9,CASSRSRTLANNTGELFF,TGTGCCAGCAGTCGCAGCCGAACGCTAGCGAATAACACCGGGGAGCTGTTTTTT
-,TRBJ1-2,-,TRBV19,CASSIGHNGYTF,TGTGCCAGTAGTATAGGACACAATGGCTACACCTTC
TRBD1,TRBJ1-1,-,TRBV6-5,CASSADRVRSAFF,TGTGCCAGCAGTGCGGACAGGGTAAGGTCGGCTTTCTTT
-,TRBJ2-2,-,TRBV11-2,CASTYTNRLANTGELFF,TGTGCCAGCACCTATACTAACCGACTAGCGAACACCGGGGAGCTGTTTTTT
TRBD1,TRBJ1-4,-,TRBV15,CATSGRQGEGEKLFF,TGTGCCACCAGCGGGAGACAGGGCGAGGGTGAAAAACTGTTTTTT
-,TRBJ2-3,-,TRBV28,CASSRGAATDTQYF,TGTGCCAGCAGCCGCGGGGCAGCTACAGATACGCAGTATTTT
TRBD1,TRBJ2-7,-,TRBV6-6,CASSPETGMYSDEQYF,TGTGCCAGCAGCCCGGAGACAGGGATGTACTCGGACGAGCAGTACTTC
-,TRBJ2-7,few,TRBV4-1,CASSQGHDTQQYF,TGCGCCAGCAGCCAAGGGCACGATACCCAGCAGTACTTC
TRBD2,TRBJ2-1,-,TRBV11-2,CASSLSSGGLGNEQFF,TGTGCCAGCAGCTTAAGTAGCGGGGGCCTTGGGAATGAGCAGTTCTTC
TRBD2,TRBJ2-3,-,TRBV5-8,CASSLVAGALYF,TGTGCCAGCAGCTTGGTAGCGGGGGCTCTGTATTTT
TRBD2,TRBJ2-3,-,TRBV11-3,CASSLELSSGATDTQYF,TGTGCCAGCAGCTTAGAGCTTTCTAGCGGGGCCACAGATACGCAGTATTTT
-,TRBJ2-2,-,TRBV19,CASTTWEETGELFF,TGTGCCAGTACCACCTGGGAGGAAACCGGGGAGCTGTTTTTT
TRBD2,TRBJ2-1,once,TRBV10-3,CAISDALTSGSMKQFF,TGTGCCATCAGTGATGCCTTGACTAGCGGTTCAATGAAGCAGTTCTTC
-,TRBJ2-4,-,TRBV28,CASTLGQENIQYF,TGTGCCAGCACCCTTGGGCAGGAAAACATTCAGTACTTC
-,TRBJ2-3,-,TRBV7-9,CASSLAGQRTQYF,TGTGCCAGCAGCTTAGCTGGGCAGCGGACGCAGTATTTT
TRBD2,TRBJ2-5,-,TRBV7-2,CASSPWGRGLAGVEETQYF,TGTGCCAGCAGCCCGTGGGGCCGGGGACTAGCGGGGGTCGAAGAGACCCAGTACTTC
-,TRBJ2-5,-,TRBV6-5,CASSYSRETQYF,TGTGCCAGCAGTTACTCGAGAGAGACCCAGTACTTC
-,TRBJ2-7,once,TRBV5-4,CASSLGSAYEQYF,TGTGCCAGCAGCTTGGGCTCAGCCTACGAGCAGTACTTC
TRBD2,TRBJ2-1,-,TRBV19,CASSRQIGLAGNNEQFF,TGTGCCAGTAGTAGGCAGATCGGACTAGCGGGGAACAATGAGCAGTTCTTC
TRBD1,TRBJ1-2,-,TRBV7-8,CASSLRDSNYGYTF,TGTGCCAGCAGCCTAAGGGACAGTAACTATGGCTACACCTTC
TRBD1,TRBJ1-5,once,TRBV28,CASTPGQVWQPQHF,TGTGCCAGCACCCCCGGACAGGTCTGGCAGCCCCAGCATTTT
-,TRBJ2-4,once,TRBV28,CASSSGQLGRQYF,TGTGCCAGCAGTTCCGGACAGTTGGGTCGTCAGTACTTC
TRBD2,TRBJ2-7,-,TRBV2,CASSVTGTSGYEQYF,TGTGCCAGCAGTGTAACCGGGACTAGCGGATACGAGCAGTACTTC
TRBD1,TRBJ1-3,once,TRBV6-4,CASLPGTGGNTIYF,TGTGCCAGCCTTCCCGGGACAGGCGGAAACACCATATATTTT
TRBD1,TRBJ1-6,-,TRBV9,CASSRTGGLLRNSPLHF,TGTGCCAGCAGCCGGACAGGGGGGCTACTCCGGAATTCACCCCTCCACTTT
TRBD2,TRBJ2-5,-,TRBV4-1,CASSQGRGLVSHF,TGCGCCAGCAGCCAAGGGCGTGGACTAGTTTCACACTTC
TRBD2,TRBJ2-3,-,TRBV6-5,CASSYDSGSTDTQYF,TGTGCCAGCAGTTACGATAGCGGGAGCACAGATACGCAGTATTTT